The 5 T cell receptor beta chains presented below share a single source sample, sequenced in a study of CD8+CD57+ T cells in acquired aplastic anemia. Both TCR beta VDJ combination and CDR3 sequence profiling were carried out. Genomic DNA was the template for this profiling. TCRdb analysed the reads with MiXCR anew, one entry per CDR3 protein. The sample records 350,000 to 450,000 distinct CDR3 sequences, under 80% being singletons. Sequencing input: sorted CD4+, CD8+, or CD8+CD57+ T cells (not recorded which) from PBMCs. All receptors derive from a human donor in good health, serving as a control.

The CDR3 loop is CASSGTGTAHSPQYF. CDR3 sequence (DNA): TGTGCCAGCAGCGGCACCGGGACAGCACATTCACCCCAGTACTTC. The rearrangement uses TRBV9 and TRBJ2-7; TRBD1 matches at 7 bases. This CDR3 region has 15 residues. V shed 3 bases, J shed 10 bases, and the junction held 16 bases outside the gene matches. Germline V lookup: CDR1 SGDLS, CDR2 YYNGEE. The full variable domain, completed using reference TRBV9 and TRBJ2-7, is DSGVTQTPKHLITATGQRVTLRCSPRSGDLSVYWYQQSLDQGLQFLIQYYNGEERAKGNILERFSAQQFPDLHSELNLSSLELGDSALYFCASSGTGTAHSPQYFGPGTRLTVT.

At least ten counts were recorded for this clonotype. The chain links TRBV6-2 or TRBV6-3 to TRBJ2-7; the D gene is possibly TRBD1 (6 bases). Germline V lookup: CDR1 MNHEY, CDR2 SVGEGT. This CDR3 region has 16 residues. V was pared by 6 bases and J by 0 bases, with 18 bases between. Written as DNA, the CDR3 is TGTGCCAGCAGCGGGACACTCCGATCGTTCTCCTACGAGCAGTACTTC. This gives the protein CASSGTLRSFSYEQYF.

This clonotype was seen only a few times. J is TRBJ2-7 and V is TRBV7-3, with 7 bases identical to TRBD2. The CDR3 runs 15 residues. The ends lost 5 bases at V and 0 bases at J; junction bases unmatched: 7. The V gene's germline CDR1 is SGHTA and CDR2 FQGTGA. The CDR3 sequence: CASSPGGGSSYEQYF. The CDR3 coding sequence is TGTGCCAGCAGCCCAGGCGGCGGGAGCTCCTACGAGCAGTACTTC.

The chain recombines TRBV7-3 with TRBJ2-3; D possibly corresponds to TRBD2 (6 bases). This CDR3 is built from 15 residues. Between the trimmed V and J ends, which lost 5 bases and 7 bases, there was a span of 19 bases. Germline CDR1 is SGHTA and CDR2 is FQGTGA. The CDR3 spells CASSPSPGRTNTQYF. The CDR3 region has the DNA TGTGCCAGCAGCCCCAGCCCGGGACGGACTAATACGCAGTATTTT. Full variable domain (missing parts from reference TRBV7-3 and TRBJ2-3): GAGVSQTPSNKVTEKGKYVELRCDPISGHTALYWYRQSLGQGPEFLIYFQGTGAADDSGLPNDRFFAVRPEGSVSTLKIQRTERGDSAVYLCASSPSPGRTNTQYFGPGTRLTVL.

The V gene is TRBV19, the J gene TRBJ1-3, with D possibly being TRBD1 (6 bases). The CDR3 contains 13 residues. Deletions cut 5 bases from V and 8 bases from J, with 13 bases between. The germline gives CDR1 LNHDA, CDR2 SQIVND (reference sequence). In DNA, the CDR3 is TGTGCCAGTAGTTCAGGGACACAACACACCATATATTTT. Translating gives CASSSGTQHTIYF.